This T cell receptor beta chain stems from a study of blood T cell repertoires in COVID-19. The ends were cut back, 3 bases at V and 2 bases at J, with 14 bases in the middle. This CDR3 region has 16 residues. Germline lookup yields CDR1 KGHSH and CDR2 LQKENI. Sequencing used immunoSEQ multiplex PCR; TCRdb keeps in-frame clones, though not all of them. The sample has some 230,000 clones, about 80% seen once. The J gene is TRBJ1-3, the V gene TRBV18, with D unresolved. The TCR comes from a man aged 40-49 years who had recovered from COVID-19. What was sequenced was PBMCs or T cells enriched from blood (not recorded which). As DNA, the CDR3 is TGTGCCAGCTCACCGATGGAGGGTGGCACTGGAAACACCATATATTTT. This sequence encodes CASSPMEGGTGNTIYF. The full variable domain, rest sourced from reference TRBV18 and TRBJ1-3, is NAGVMQNPRHLVRRRGQEARLRCSPMKGHSHVYWYRQLPEEGLKFMVYLQKENIIDESGMPKERFSAEFPKEGPSILRIQQVVRGDSAAYFCASSPMEGGTGNTIYFGEGSWLTVV.